These 28 T cell receptor beta chains came from one sample sequenced in a study of shared clonotypes between healthy human individuals. Positive CCR7 selection of CD45RO-negative cells yielded the naive CD8 cells, and terminally differentiated effector memory CD45RA+ cells were excluded. Clones were sequenced by immunoSEQ multiplex PCR, and TCRdb holds only the in-frame ones, with some missing. The repertoire holds around 2,100,000 clones, with around 96% as singletons. The sequenced material came from naive CD8+ T cells sorted from blood. These receptors were obtained from a man between 18 and 35 years old in good health.

This chain joins TRBV6-5 and TRBJ2-2; the D is unclear. Trimming took 2 bases from V and 3 from J, leaving 4 bases between them. The CDR3 is 13 amino acids. CDR1 and CDR2 (germline): MNHEY, SVGAGI. CDR3 nucleotides: TGTGCCAGCAGTTACGTGGACACCGGGGAGCTGTTTTTT. Translation gives CASSYVDTGELFF.

V is TRBV29-1 and J is TRBJ2-6; a weak D match, TRBD1 (6 bases). CDR3 length: 16 amino acids. V gave up 7 bases and J gave up 0 bases, with 16 bases separating them. Germline V gene lookup returns CDR1 SQVTM and CDR2 ANQGSEA. The CDR3 bases are TGCAGCGCCTACGTCCGGGACAACTCTGGGGCCAACGTCCTGACTTTC. Protein sequence: CSAYVRDNSGANVLTF.

This rearrangement joins TRBV4-3 to TRBJ2-1; the D gene is possibly TRBD2 (5 bases). Germline CDR1 reads LGHNA; CDR2 reads YSLEER. This CDR3 has 19 residues. V lost 1 base, J lost 1 base, and 20 bases lay in between. CDR3 sequence (DNA): TGCGCCAGCAGCCAAGGGGGATATTATGGACTGGGTTCCTACAATGAGCAGTTCTTC. Amino acid sequence: CASSQGGYYGLGSYNEQFF.

To note about this clone: The same CDR3 is also encoded by other DNA sequences in this sample. The V and J genes are TRBV9 and TRBJ2-3; D is ambiguous. V shed 2 bases and J shed 0 bases, with 4 bases lying between them. The length of the CDR3 is 13 residues. Germline V lookup: CDR1 SGDLS, CDR2 YYNGEE. The DNA of the CDR3 is TGTGCCAGCAGCGTTGATAGCACAGATACGCAGTATTTT. Its protein product is CASSVDSTDTQYF.

The chain links TRBV25-1 to TRBJ1-6; D gene uncertain. With 2 bases removed from V and 4 bases from J, the gap between germline ends came to 6 bases. Germline CDR1 reads MGHDK; CDR2 reads SYGVNS. This CDR3 has 14 residues. CDR3 amino acids: CASSEGVYNSPLHF. The CDR3 DNA reads as TGTGCCAGCAGTGAAGGGGTTTATAATTCACCCCTCCACTTT.

The chain employs TRBV9 and TRBJ2-7; TRBD2 matches 8 bases. CDR3 length equals 15 residues. J was trimmed by 0 bases and V by 4 bases; bases with no gene match: 6. The germline CDR1 and CDR2 sequences are SGDLS and YYNGEE. CDR3 DNA sequence: TGTGCCAGCAGCCTTAGCGGGATCAGCTCCTACGAGCAGTACTTC. This gives the protein CASSLSGISSYEQYF. Looking up the rest from reference TRBV9 and TRBJ2-7 gives the full variable domain: DSGVTQTPKHLITATGQRVTLRCSPRSGDLSVYWYQQSLDQGLQFLIQYYNGEERAKGNILERFSAQQFPDLHSELNLSSLELGDSALYFCASSLSGISSYEQYFGPGTRLTVT.

Remarks on this clone: At the DNA level, this CDR3 is encoded by other sequences in the same sample as well. This chain joins TRBV5-4 and TRBJ2-7; TRBD1 aligns across 7 bases. This CDR3 has 14 residues. V shed 0 bases and J 3 bases; nucleotides not matched to a gene: 3. The germline gives CDR1 SGHNT, CDR2 YYREEE (reference sequence). In DNA, the CDR3 is TGTGCCAGCAGCTTGGGACAGGGTAGCTACGAGCAGTACTTC. This translates into CASSLGQGSYEQYF.

The J gene is TRBJ2-7, the V gene TRBV9; D is undetermined. The CDR3 covers 13 residues. The germline V gene has CDR1 SGDLS and CDR2 YYNGEE. Deletions cut 0 bases from V and 7 bases from J, with 11 bases between. CDR3 sequence: CASSVEFLGEQYF. CDR3 nucleotide sequence: TGTGCCAGCAGCGTAGAATTCCTTGGGGAGCAGTACTTC.

The V and J genes are TRBV5-4 and TRBJ2-7; D ambiguous. Per the germline V gene, CDR1 is SGHNT and CDR2 is YYREEE (reference sequence). There are 12 residues in the CDR3. V was shortened by 4 bases and J by 4 bases, with 9 bases between the two germline ends. The CDR3 coding sequence is TGTGCCAGCAGCAATTCCCCATACGAGCAGTACTTC. Residues: CASSNSPYEQYF.

The chain is built from TRBV27 and TRBJ1-3, with D possibly TRBD1 on 6 matching bases. Germline values: CDR1 MNHEY, CDR2 SMNVEV (reference sequence). CDR3 length equals 18 residues. With 1 base removed from V and 3 bases from J, the gap between germline ends came to 19 bases. CDR3 nucleotide sequence: TGTGCCAGCAGTTTATTACCCGCAGGGCAGGGGTTTGGAAACACCATATATTTT. It is translated as CASSLLPAGQGFGNTIYF.

The chain combines TRBV27 with TRBJ1-4; the match to TRBD1 covers 8 bases. CDR1 is MNHEY and CDR2 is SMNVEV in the germline V gene (reference sequence). This CDR3 region has 15 residues. V dropped 4 bases and J dropped 8; count of bases not matched to a gene: 9. The CDR3 reads CASSSKTGVVEKLFF. CDR3 DNA: TGTGCCAGCAGTTCCAAGACAGGGGTAGTGGAAAAACTGTTTTTT. The full variable domain, with the rest looked up from reference TRBV27 and TRBJ1-4, is EAQVTQNPRYLITVTGKKLTVTCSQNMNHEYMSWYRQDPGLGLRQIYYSMNVEVTDKGDVPEGYKVSRKEKRNFPLILESPSPNQTSLYFCASSSKTGVVEKLFFGSGTQLSVL.

The chain joins TRBV10-3 to TRBJ1-5; D not resolved. The CDR3 runs 13 residues. With 2 bases removed from V and 7 bases from J, the gap between germline ends came to 9 bases. Germline V gene sequence: CDR1 ENHRY, CDR2 SYGVKD. CDR3 bases: TGTGCCATCAGTGAGCACGGTGACCAGCCCCAGCATTTT. Its translation: CAISEHGDQPQHF.

With respect to this clone: Other nucleotide sequences from this sample produce the same CDR3. CDR3 amino acids: CASSYIAGGYNEQFF. Written as DNA, the CDR3 is TGTGCCAGCAGTTACATTGCGGGGGGATACAATGAGCAGTTCTTC. The gene calls are TRBV6-5 and TRBJ2-1; 8 nucleotides match TRBD2. Germline V CDR1 and CDR2: MNHEY, SVGAGI. CDR3 length: 15 amino acids. After removal of 2 bases from V and 4 bases from J, the junction contained 4 bases not matched to a gene.

The genes are TRBV5-8 and TRBJ2-1, with D uncertain. Germline CDR1 is SGHTS and CDR2 is YDEGEE. The CDR3 sequence is 13 residues long. Between the trimmed V and J ends, which lost 2 bases and 0 bases, there was a span of 3 bases. The CDR3 loop is CASSFNSYNEQFF. The CDR3 bases are TGTGCCAGCAGCTTTAACTCCTACAATGAGCAGTTCTTC.

V usage is TRBV2 and J usage is TRBJ1-2; maybe TRBD1 (5 bases). The V end was cut by 7 bases, the J end by 4 bases, with 16 bases between. The CDR3 runs to 14 residues. The germline V gene encodes CDR1 SNHLY and CDR2 FYNNEI. The CDR3 protein is CASKGQNGIYGYTF. The CDR3 DNA reads TGTGCCAGCAAGGGGCAGAACGGAATCTATGGCTACACCTTC.

The chain is built from TRBV28 and TRBJ2-1; 9 bases line up with TRBD1. J was trimmed by 5 bases and V by 5 bases; bases with no gene match: 7. Germline CDR1 reads MDHEN; CDR2 reads SYDVKM. The CDR3 totals 15 residues. The CDR3 DNA sequence: TGTGCCAGCAGTCCCTTGGGACAGGGAGACAATGAGCAGTTCTTC. This translates into CASSPLGQGDNEQFF.

This chain joins TRBV7-8 and TRBJ2-2; D remains unclear. Per germline, CDR1 SGHVS and CDR2 FQNEAQ. V was clipped by 0 bases and J by 2 bases, with 7 bases between them. The CDR3 length is 15 residues. CDR3 coding DNA: TGTGCCAGCAGCTTAGCTACTTCAAACACCGGGGAGCTGTTTTTT. This gives the protein CASSLATSNTGELFF.

The chain has TRBV7-2 and TRBJ2-5; the match to TRBD2 covers 8 bases. CDR3 length: 15 residues. Germline trimming cut 5 bases from V and 5 bases from J; bases unmatched to any gene: 10. Germline lookup yields CDR1 SGHTA and CDR2 FQGNSA. The CDR3: CASSPGTSPLETQYF. For the CDR3, the DNA is TGTGCCAGCAGCCCTGGGACTAGTCCCTTGGAGACCCAGTACTTC. Using reference TRBV7-2 and TRBJ2-5 for the parts outside the CDR3, the full variable domain is GAGVSQSPSNKVTEKGKDVELRCDPISGHTALYWYRQSLGQGLEFLIYFQGNSAPDKSGLPSDRFSAERTGGSVSTLTIQRTQQEDSAVYLCASSPGTSPLETQYFGPGTRLLVL.

The rearrangement uses TRBV7-9 and TRBJ2-1, with 7 positions matching TRBD1. This CDR3 region has 15 residues. The germline gives CDR1 SEHNR, CDR2 FQNEAQ (reference sequence). The trim removed 5 bases at V and 4 bases at J, leaving 8 bases unmatched. CDR3 in DNA: TGTGCCAGCAGCCCCGAAGACAGGGCTTACAATGAGCAGTTCTTC. It codes for CASSPEDRAYNEQFF.

Concerning this clone itself: This sample also contains other DNA sequences that code for the same CDR3. CDR3 sequence (DNA): TGTGCCAGCAGTTTGGGACAGGGGTCCTACGAGCAGTACTTC. This translates into CASSLGQGSYEQYF. This rearrangement joins TRBV28 to TRBJ2-7, with 10 bases lining up with TRBD1. This CDR3 has 14 amino acids. CDR1 is MDHEN and CDR2 is SYDVKM in the germline V gene. V gave up 3 bases and J gave up 1 base; unmatched junction bases: 0.

The rearrangement joins TRBV9 to TRBJ1-3; D not resolved. Germline CDR1 and CDR2: SGDLS and YYNGEE. The length of the CDR3 is 16 residues. V shed 0 bases and J shed 1 base, with 11 bases lying between them. CDR3: CASSVASEGSGNTIYF. The CDR3 coding sequence is TGTGCCAGCAGCGTAGCCTCCGAGGGTTCTGGAAACACCATATATTTT.

The sample holds a few counts of this clone. A junction end diverges from the germline sequence, so it may reflect a read error. The chain has TRBV2 and TRBJ2-2, with TRBD2 matching 9 bases. The CDR3 spans 15 residues. Per germline, CDR1 SNHLY and CDR2 FYNNEI. The CDR3 DNA reads as TGTGCCAGCAGTCAAGCGGGGGGTCTCCCCGGGGAGCTGTTTTTT. Amino acids: CASSQAGGLPGELFF.

Note on this clone: The identical CDR3 is also encoded by other nucleotide sequences in the sample. V usage is TRBV4-3 and J usage is TRBJ2-1; D gene unclear. Germline assignment: CDR1 LGHNA and CDR2 YSLEER. The CDR3 sequence is 12 residues long. Between the trimmed V and J ends, which lost 0 bases and 8 bases, there was a span of 5 bases. The DNA for the CDR3 is TGCGCCAGCAGCCAAGATCCCGATGAGCAGTTCTTC. It specifies CASSQDPDEQFF.

The V and J genes are TRBV19 and TRBJ1-3, with D possibly TRBD1 on 6 matching bases. With 7 bases removed from V and 6 bases from J, the gap between germline ends came to 10 bases. Germline CDR1 reads LNHDA; CDR2 reads SQIVND (reference sequence). The CDR3 is 12 amino acids. The chain's CDR3 is CASIWTENTIYF. The CDR3 DNA reads as TGTGCCAGTATATGGACAGAAAACACCATATATTTT.

The chain couples TRBV4-3 to TRBJ2-3; the D gene could be TRBD1 or TRBD2 (5 bases each). The CDR3 is made up of 17 amino acids. V gave up 0 bases and J gave up 2 bases, with 15 bases separating them. Looked up from germline, CDR1 is LGHNA and CDR2 is YSLEER. The CDR3 spells CASSQDRIGTTTDTQYF. In DNA form, the CDR3 reads TGCGCCAGCAGCCAAGACCGGATCGGGACCACCACAGATACGCAGTATTTT.

The chain links TRBV10-3 to TRBJ2-7, with TRBD1 identical over 7 bases. Per the germline V gene, CDR1 is ENHRY and CDR2 is SYGVKD. The J segment lost 3 bases and the V segment lost 5 bases, leaving 13 bases of the junction unmatched. The CDR3 spans 16 residues. The CDR3 is CAISPTKQGMDYEQYF. CDR3 DNA: TGTGCCATCAGTCCTACTAAACAGGGGATGGACTACGAGCAGTACTTC.

The chain carries TRBV2 and TRBJ2-5; D might be TRBD2 (5 bases). CDR3 length equals 14 residues. V lost 3 bases, J lost 4 bases, and 12 bases lay in between. Germline loops: CDR1 SNHLY, CDR2 FYNNEI. CDR3 nucleotides: TGTGCCAGCAGTGACCCGGGGTCTGGAGAGACCCAGTACTTC. This translates into CASSDPGSGETQYF.

This clone was found once. The chain recombines TRBV7-8 with TRBJ1-6; TRBD1 might be the D (6 bases). Per the germline V gene, CDR1 is SGHVS and CDR2 is FQNEAQ. The ends were cut back, 1 base at V and 6 bases at J, with 10 bases in the middle. The CDR3 has 15 residues. CDR3 sequence (DNA): TGTGCCAGCAGCTTAGAGGACAGATCTAATTCACCCCTCCACTTT. It encodes CASSLEDRSNSPLHF.